These T cell receptor beta chains were read from a single sample in a study of T cells in Graves' hyperthyroidism and ophthalmopathy. TCRdb reprocessed the multiplex PCR reads with MiXCR, giving one entry per CDR3 protein. The repertoire holds 150,000 to 200,000 distinct CDR3 sequences, about a tenth seen once, with approximately 20% in the top ten. Input material: blood. The receptors derive from a woman between 18 and 29 years old with Graves' hyperthyroidism that later progressed to Graves' ophthalmopathy. The CDR3 runs from the conserved cysteine through the conserved F or W. Fields, in order: V gene, D gene, clone size, J gene, CDR3 protein, CDR3 DNA. A D gene is named only where the DNA matches it firmly. Some rows have no size entry. The others give once, few or many, or a class for an expanded clone.

V: TRBV9; D: .; size: few; J: TRBJ2-5; CDR3: CASSVASQETQYF; DNA: TGTGCCAGCAGCGTGGCAAGCCAAGAGACCCAGTACTTC
V: TRBV2; D: .; size: many; J: TRBJ1-1; CDR3: CASRYNLALNTEAFF; DNA: TGTGCCAGCAGGTACAATTTGGCCTTGAACACTGAAGCTTTCTTT
V: TRBV7-9; D: TRBD1; size: many; J: TRBJ2-7; CDR3: CASSLDRDRRYEQYF; DNA: TGTGCCAGCAGTTTAGACCGGGACAGGAGGTACGAGCAGTACTTC
V: TRBV29-1; D: TRBD2; size: many; J: TRBJ2-1; CDR3: CSVERGVAGGTEQFF; DNA: TGCAGCGTTGAACGGGGCGTAGCGGGAGGGACTGAGCAGTTCTTC
V: TRBV29-1; D: .; size: few; J: TRBJ2-1; CDR3: CSVGNLRGVNEQFF; DNA: TGCAGCGTTGGTAATCTCAGGGGGGTCAATGAGCAGTTCTTC
V: TRBV30; D: .; size: many; J: TRBJ2-5; CDR3: CAWARVGETQYF; DNA: TGTGCCTGGGCCAGGGTGGGCGAGACCCAGTACTTC
V: TRBV7-9; D: .; size: few; J: TRBJ2-3; CDR3: CASSALGLDTQYF; DNA: TGTGCCAGCAGCGCCTTGGGTTTAGATACGCAGTATTTT
V: TRBV6-1; D: .; size: many; J: TRBJ1-4; CDR3: CASSEMVTDTNEKLFF; DNA: TGTGCCAGCAGTGAAATGGTGACGGACACGAATGAAAAACTGTTTTTT
V: TRBV15; D: .; size: many; J: TRBJ1-5; CDR3: CATSRGGGIGAQPQHF; DNA: TGTGCCACCAGCAGAGGAGGAGGGATCGGGGCTCAGCCCCAGCATTTT
V: TRBV24-1; D: TRBD1; size: many; J: TRBJ2-1; CDR3: CATAPGQGAYNEQFF; DNA: TGTGCCACAGCCCCGGGACAGGGGGCGTACAATGAGCAGTTCTTC
V: TRBV5-1; D: TRBD2; size: many; J: TRBJ2-1; CDR3: CASMPGTSGIEQFF; DNA: TGCGCCAGCATGCCCGGGACTAGCGGGATTGAGCAGTTCTTC
V: TRBV11-2; D: .; size: many; J: TRBJ2-5; CDR3: CASSLIGGETQYF; DNA: TGTGCCAGCAGCTTGATAGGTGGGGAGACCCAGTACTTC
V: TRBV12-3/TRBV12-4; D: .; size: many; J: TRBJ2-7; CDR3: CASSSGTASYEQYF; DNA: TGTGCCAGCAGTTCCGGGACGGCATCGTACGAGCAGTACTTC
V: TRBV12-3/TRBV12-4; D: .; size: few; J: TRBJ2-7; CDR3: CASSLFDEQYF; DNA: TGTGCCAGCAGTTTATTCGACGAGCAGTACTTC
V: TRBV19; D: .; size: .; J: TRBJ1-2; CDR3: CASNLRGYSYTF; DNA: TGTGCCAGTAATCTACGGGGTTATAGCTACACCTTC
V: TRBV7-9; D: .; size: many; J: TRBJ2-1; CDR3: CASSLANLEGNEQFF; DNA: TGTGCCAGCAGCTTAGCCAACCTGGAGGGCAATGAGCAGTTCTTC
V: TRBV12-3/TRBV12-4; D: TRBD2; size: many; J: TRBJ2-3; CDR3: CASRLGTSGGTDTQYF; DNA: TGTGCCAGCAGGCTCGGGACTAGCGGGGGCACAGATACGCAGTATTTT
V: TRBV20-1; D: .; size: many; J: TRBJ2-1; CDR3: CSARDAGSRGNEQFF; DNA: TGCAGTGCTAGAGATGCGGGGTCCAGGGGTAATGAGCAGTTCTTC
V: TRBV12-5; D: TRBD2; size: many; J: TRBJ2-2; CDR3: CASGLFSALAGVRGELFF; DNA: TGTGCTAGTGGTTTGTTCTCTGCTCTAGCGGGGGTCCGCGGGGAGCTGTTTTTT
V: TRBV20-1; D: .; size: many; J: TRBJ2-5; CDR3: CSASGAYGSPETQYF; DNA: TGCAGTGCTAGCGGGGCGTACGGGAGTCCGGAGACCCAGTACTTC
V: TRBV7-2; D: .; size: many; J: TRBJ2-6; CDR3: CASSHSWAGNSGANVLTF; DNA: TGTGCCAGCAGCCATTCGTGGGCAGGAAATTCTGGGGCCAACGTCCTGACTTTC
V: TRBV7-9; D: .; size: many; J: TRBJ1-1; CDR3: CASSTGDTEAFF; DNA: TGTGCCAGCAGCACTGGGGACACTGAAGCTTTCTTT
V: TRBV10-3; D: TRBD2; size: many; J: TRBJ2-7; CDR3: CAISLAGGPYEQYF; DNA: TGTGCCATCAGTCTAGCGGGAGGCCCCTACGAGCAGTACTTC
V: TRBV7-9; D: TRBD1; size: many; J: TRBJ1-1; CDR3: CASSQGQGKDEAFF; DNA: TGTGCCAGCAGTCAAGGACAGGGGAAAGATGAAGCTTTCTTT
V: TRBV27; D: .; size: many; J: TRBJ1-1; CDR3: CASSQPRTGLVAQAFF; DNA: TGTGCCAGCAGTCAGCCCCGAACAGGGTTGGTGGCTCAAGCTTTCTTT
V: TRBV6-1; D: TRBD1; size: many; J: TRBJ1-5; CDR3: CATEYDRVGNQPQHF; DNA: TGTGCCACCGAATATGACAGGGTGGGCAATCAGCCCCAGCATTTT
V: TRBV20-1; D: TRBD2; size: few; J: TRBJ2-3; CDR3: CSSGTGGGGGTDTQYF; DNA: TGCAGTTCCGGGACCGGCGGGGGTGGGGGCACAGATACGCAGTATTTT
V: TRBV9; D: .; size: many; J: TRBJ2-5; CDR3: CASSVGLELQETQYF; DNA: TGTGCCAGCAGCGTAGGATTGGAGTTACAAGAGACCCAGTACTTC
V: TRBV20-1; D: TRBD2; size: many; J: TRBJ2-7; CDR3: CSANDLAGISYEQYF; DNA: TGCAGTGCCAATGACCTAGCGGGGATCTCCTACGAGCAGTACTTC
V: TRBV7-6; D: .; size: .; J: TRBJ1-6; CDR3: CASSIERDGSSPLHF; DNA: TGTGCCAGCAGCATAGAACGGGACGGTAGTTCACCCCTCCACTTT
V: TRBV30; D: .; size: .; J: TRBJ1-5; CDR3: CAWNTGTSNQPQHF; DNA: TGTGCCTGGAATACCGGGACAAGCAATCAGCCCCAGCATTTT
V: TRBV12-3/TRBV12-4; D: .; size: many; J: TRBJ1-5; CDR3: CASTPTWDQPQHF; DNA: TGTGCCAGCACTCCGACGTGGGACCAGCCCCAGCATTTT
V: TRBV11-2; D: .; size: many; J: TRBJ1-2; CDR3: CASSLVLGRDGYTF; DNA: TGTGCCAGCAGCTTAGTACTTGGGAGGGATGGCTACACCTTC
V: TRBV30; D: .; size: many; J: TRBJ1-2; CDR3: CAWVRGRGGYTF; DNA: TGTGCCTGGGTCCGGGGCCGTGGTGGCTACACCTTC
V: TRBV19; D: TRBD1; size: many; J: TRBJ2-1; CDR3: CASSLTGGASGSSYNEQFF; DNA: TGTGCCAGTAGTCTTACAGGGGGCGCGTCGGGCAGCTCCTACAATGAGCAGTTCTTC
V: TRBV20-1; D: TRBD2; size: many; J: TRBJ2-1; CDR3: CSARSSGSSYNEQFF; DNA: TGCAGTGCTAGATCTAGCGGGAGCTCCTACAATGAGCAGTTCTTC
V: TRBV7-2; D: TRBD1; size: .; J: TRBJ2-7; CDR3: CASSGTGSPPYEQYF; DNA: TGTGCCAGCAGCGGGACAGGGAGTCCACCCTACGAGCAGTACTTC
V: TRBV2; D: .; size: many; J: TRBJ1-4; CDR3: CASRMVATNEKLFF; DNA: TGTGCCAGCCGAATGGTGGCAACTAATGAAAAACTGTTTTTT
V: TRBV5-5; D: .; size: many; J: TRBJ2-2; CDR3: CASSLGGDTGELFF; DNA: TGTGCCAGCAGCTTGGGGGGAGACACCGGGGAGCTGTTTTTT
V: TRBV4-1; D: .; size: few; J: TRBJ2-7; CDR3: CASSQGSMSSYEQYF; DNA: TGCGCCAGCAGCCAAGGAAGCATGAGCTCCTACGAGCAGTACTTC